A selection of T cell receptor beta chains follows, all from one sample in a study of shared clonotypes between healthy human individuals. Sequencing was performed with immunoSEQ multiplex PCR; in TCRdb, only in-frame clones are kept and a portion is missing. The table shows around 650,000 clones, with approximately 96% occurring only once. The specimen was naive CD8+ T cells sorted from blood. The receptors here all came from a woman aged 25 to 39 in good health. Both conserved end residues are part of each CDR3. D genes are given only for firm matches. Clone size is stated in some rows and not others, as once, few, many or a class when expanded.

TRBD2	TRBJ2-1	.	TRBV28	CASSRLAGGDNEQFF	TGTGCCAGCAGTAGACTAGCGGGAGGGGACAATGAGCAGTTCTTC
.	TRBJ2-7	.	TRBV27	CASRPAGVSSYEQYF	TGTGCCAGCAGACCTGCAGGGGTGAGCTCCTACGAGCAGTACTTC
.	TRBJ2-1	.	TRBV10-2	CASSEWGPSSYNEQFF	TGCGCCAGCAGTGAGTGGGGACCGAGCTCCTACAATGAGCAGTTCTTC
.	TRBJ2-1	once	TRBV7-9	CASSLVGTNEQFF	TGTGCCAGCAGCTTAGTTGGCACCAATGAGCAGTTCTTC
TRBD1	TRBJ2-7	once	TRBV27	CASKAGTGTYEQYF	TGTGCCAGCAAGGCGGGGACAGGAACCTACGAGCAGTACTTC
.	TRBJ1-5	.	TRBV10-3	CAIRQPYSNQPQHF	TGTGCCATTCGACAGCCTTATAGCAATCAGCCCCAGCATTTT
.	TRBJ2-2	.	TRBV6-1	CASRVQTSGVGELFF	TGTGCCAGCAGGGTTCAAACTTCAGGGGTAGGGGAGCTGTTTTTT
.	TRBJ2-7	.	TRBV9	CASSVGPPSYEQYF	TGTGCCAGCAGCGTAGGCCCGCCATCCTACGAGCAGTACTTC
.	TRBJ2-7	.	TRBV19	CASSPSGGYEQYF	TGTGCCAGTAGCCCCTCCGGGGGCTACGAGCAGTACTTC
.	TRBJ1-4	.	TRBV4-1	CASSQDPGPEEKLFF	TGCGCCAGCAGCCAAGATCCCGGGCCCGAAGAAAAACTGTTTTTT
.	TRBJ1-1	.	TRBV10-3	CAISETVGGTMNTEAFF	TGTGCCATCAGTGAGACCGTGGGGGGGACTATGAACACTGAAGCTTTCTTT
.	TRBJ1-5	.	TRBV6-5	CASSYQGQPQHF	TGTGCCAGCAGTTACCAGGGTCAGCCCCAGCATTTT
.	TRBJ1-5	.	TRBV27	CASREPGGPQHF	TGTGCCAGCAGGGAACCGGGGGGGCCCCAGCATTTT
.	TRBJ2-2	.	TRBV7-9	CASSPGRYNTGELFF	TGTGCCAGCAGCCCCGGACGCTACAACACCGGGGAGCTGTTTTTT
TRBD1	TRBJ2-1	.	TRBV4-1	CASSQFHRGYNEQFF	TGCGCCAGCAGCCAATTTCACAGGGGCTACAATGAGCAGTTCTTC
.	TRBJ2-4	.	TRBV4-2	CASSQVVGRVIQYF	TGTGCCAGCAGCCAAGTAGTGGGCAGGGTCATTCAGTACTTC
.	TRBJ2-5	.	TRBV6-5	CASSYSGEQETQYF	TGTGCCAGCAGTTACTCGGGGGAACAAGAGACCCAGTACTTC
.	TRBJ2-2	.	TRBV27	CASSFESGNTGELFF	TGTGCCAGCAGTTTTGAGTCAGGGAACACCGGGGAGCTGTTTTTT
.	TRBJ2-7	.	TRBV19	CASSIDLSGEQYF	TGTGCCAGTAGTATAGATCTATCAGGGGAGCAGTACTTC
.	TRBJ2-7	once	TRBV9	CASSPGRYSYEQYF	TGTGCCAGCAGCCCAGGCCGCTACTCCTACGAGCAGTACTTC
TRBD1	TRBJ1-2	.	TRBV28	CASRRGYDRGQDGYTF	TGTGCCAGCAGACGAGGCTACGACAGGGGGCAGGATGGCTACACCTTC
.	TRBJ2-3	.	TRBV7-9	CASSLANGGRHTDTQYF	TGTGCCAGCAGCTTAGCAAACGGGGGAAGACACACAGATACGCAGTATTTT
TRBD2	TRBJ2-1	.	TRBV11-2	CASSDLADSTYNEQFF	TGTGCCAGCAGCGACCTAGCGGATTCTACCTACAATGAGCAGTTCTTC
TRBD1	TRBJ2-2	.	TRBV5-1	CASRTGTGAITGELFF	TGCGCCAGCAGAACCGGGACAGGGGCCATCACCGGGGAGCTGTTTTTT
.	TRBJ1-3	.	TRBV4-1	CASSQRVTDLSGNTIYF	TGCGCCAGCAGCCAAAGGGTGACAGACCTCTCTGGAAACACCATATATTTT
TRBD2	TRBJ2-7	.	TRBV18	CASSLKLAGGYEQYF	TGTGCCAGCTCACTAAAACTAGCGGGAGGCTACGAGCAGTACTTC
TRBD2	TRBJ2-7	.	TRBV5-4	CASSSPLAGDGYEQYF	TGTGCCAGCAGCTCCCCACTAGCGGGAGACGGGTACGAGCAGTACTTC
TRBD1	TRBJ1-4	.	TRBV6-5	CASSYLGQVNEKLFF	TGTGCCAGCAGTTACCTGGGACAGGTTAATGAAAAACTGTTTTTT
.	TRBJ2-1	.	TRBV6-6	CASSFGTLNEQFF	TGTGCCAGCAGTTTCGGGACTCTTAATGAGCAGTTCTTC
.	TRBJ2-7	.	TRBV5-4	CASSDYTKTYEQYF	TGTGCCAGCAGCGACTACACAAAGACCTACGAGCAGTACTTC
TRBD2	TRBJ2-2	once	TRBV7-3	CASSLIAGRNTGELFF	TGTGCCAGCAGCTTAATAGCGGGCAGAAACACCGGGGAGCTGTTTTTT
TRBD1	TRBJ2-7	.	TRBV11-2	CASSLVVGTASYEQYF	TGTGCCAGCAGCTTAGTAGTGGGGACAGCCTCCTACGAGCAGTACTTC
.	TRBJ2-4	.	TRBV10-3	CAISESIGIAKNIQYF	TGTGCCATCAGTGAGTCGATAGGGATAGCCAAAAACATTCAGTACTTC
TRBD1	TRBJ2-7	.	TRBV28	CASSSPRTGGFEQYF	TGTGCCAGCAGTTCACCTAGGACAGGGGGCTTCGAGCAGTACTTC
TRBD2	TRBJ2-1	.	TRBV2	CASSDWGLAGAYNEQFF	TGTGCCAGCAGTGATTGGGGACTAGCGGGGGCCTACAATGAGCAGTTCTTC
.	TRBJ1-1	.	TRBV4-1	CASSLTDRTEAFF	TGCGCCAGCAGCCTAACAGATCGCACTGAAGCTTTCTTT
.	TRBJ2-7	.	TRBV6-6	CASSYSNSYEQYF	TGTGCCAGCAGTTATTCCAACTCCTACGAGCAGTACTTC
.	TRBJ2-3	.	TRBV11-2	CASSFWGAKADTQYF	TGTGCCAGCAGCTTTTGGGGGGCCAAGGCAGATACGCAGTATTTT
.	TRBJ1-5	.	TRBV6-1	CASSVESGTNNQPQHF	TGTGCCAGCAGTGTAGAATCCGGGACAAATAATCAGCCCCAGCATTTT
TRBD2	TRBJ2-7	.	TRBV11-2	CASTASGSSYEQYF	TGTGCCAGCACCGCTAGCGGGAGCTCCTACGAGCAGTACTTC
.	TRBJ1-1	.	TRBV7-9	CASTSRRGGDTEAFF	TGTGCCAGCACCTCCCGGCGGGGGGGAGACACTGAAGCTTTCTTT